The T cell receptor (beta chain) under discussion was sequenced for a study of PD-L1 blockade in urothelial cancer. Background on the study: It was at 3 weeks (second dose) and 6 weeks after treatment start that blood was analyzed. When blood samples were assessed, the median T cell count was some 150,000.

Data came from immunoSEQ multiplex PCR; TCRdb stores just in-frame clones and leaves some out. The data show nearly 35,000 clones, over 75% seen once. Study results and caveats: Durable-benefit cases showed more tumor-associated blood clone expansion at 3 weeks.

Comment on this clone: Its antigen is unknown.

The time point denotes: pretreatment peripheral blood. This CDR3 has 17 amino acids. Looked up from germline, CDR1 is SGHNT and CDR2 is YYREEE (reference sequence). V lost 3 bases to trimming and J lost 0 bases, with 16 bases between them. The sequencing here drew on PBMCs, taken around atezolizumab (anti-PD-L1) treatment. The rearrangement joins TRBV5-4 to TRBJ1-3, with D possibly matching TRBD1 (5 bases). The receptor comes from a man between 60 and 70 years old with urothelial cancer. The CDR3 sequence is CASSSSTVRTSGNTIYF. The CDR3 nucleotides are TGTGCCAGCAGCTCGTCGACAGTCCGGACCTCTGGAAACACCATATATTTT.